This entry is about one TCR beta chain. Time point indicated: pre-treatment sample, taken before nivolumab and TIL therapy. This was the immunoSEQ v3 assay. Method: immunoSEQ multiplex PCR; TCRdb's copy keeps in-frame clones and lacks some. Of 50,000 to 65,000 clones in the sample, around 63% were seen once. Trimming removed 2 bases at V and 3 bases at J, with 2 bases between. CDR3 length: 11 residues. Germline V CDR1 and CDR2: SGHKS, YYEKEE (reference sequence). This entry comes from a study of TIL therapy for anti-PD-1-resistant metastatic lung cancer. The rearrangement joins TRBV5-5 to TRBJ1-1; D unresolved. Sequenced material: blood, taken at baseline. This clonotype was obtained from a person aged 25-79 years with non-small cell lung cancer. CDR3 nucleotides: TGTGCCAGCAGCTTTTACACTGAAGCTTTCTTT. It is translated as CASSFYTEAFF.